These 20 T cell receptor beta chains were sequenced from one sample in a study of tumor-infiltrating lymphocytes in localized non-small cell lung cancer. The data were produced by immunoSEQ multiplex PCR, yet TCRdb's version contains in-frame clones alone and is incomplete. The repertoire holds about 16,000 clones, with roughly 70% as singletons. Sequenced input: lung tumor tissue. These receptors were obtained from a human donor with non-small cell lung cancer.

The chain is built from TRBV6-1 and TRBJ2-2; D remains unclear. Germline CDR1 reads MNHNS; CDR2 reads SASEGT. V lost 2 bases and J 0 bases, leaving 10 bases between the germline ends. This CDR3 has 16 residues. The DNA for the CDR3 is TGTGCCAGCAGTGAAATAGGAGCCGCGAACACCGGGGAGCTGTTTTTT. This codes for CASSEIGAANTGELFF.

Only a few counts were recorded for this clone. The gene calls are TRBV5-6 and TRBJ2-3, with 10 bases fitting TRBD1. The V gene end was trimmed by 4 bases and the J gene end by 2 bases; junction bases not matched to a gene: 13. In germline, CDR1 is SGHDT, CDR2 YYEEEE. CDR3 length: 18 amino acids. In DNA, the CDR3 is TGTGCCAGCAGCGCACGCCCGGGACAGGGGACGCACACAGATACGCAGTATTTT. Translating it yields CASSARPGQGTHTDTQYF.

In its sample, this clone was seen a few times. The J gene is TRBJ2-3, the V gene TRBV20-1, with unresolved D. This CDR3 comprises 11 residues. With 6 bases removed from V and 5 bases from J, the gap between germline ends came to 9 bases. Germline V gene data show CDR1 as DFQATT and CDR2 as SNEGSKA (reference sequence). The CDR3 DNA follows: TGCAGTGCCGGACCGGGAGATACGCAGTATTTT. It translates to CSAGPGDTQYF.

The rearrangement uses TRBV6-5 and TRBJ2-2; D remains unclear. V was pared by 2 bases and J by 5 bases, with 9 bases between. The germline V gene has CDR1 MNHEY and CDR2 SVGAGI. The CDR3 consists of 14 residues. CDR3 region: CASSYREWTGELFF. CDR3 DNA sequence: TGTGCCAGCAGTTACAGGGAATGGACCGGGGAGCTGTTTTTT.

The chain has TRBV5-1 and TRBJ2-5; D is unresolved. The CDR3 runs 14 residues. Per germline, CDR1 SGHRS and CDR2 YFSETQ. V lost 1 base to trimming and J lost 5 bases, with 12 bases between them. CDR3 bases: TGCGCCAGCAGCTTGTGGGGATATAGCGAGACCCAGTACTTC. It translates to CASSLWGYSETQYF.

The rearrangement joins TRBV5-1 to TRBJ1-5; weak D call: TRBD1 (5 bases). CDR1 SGHRS and CDR2 YFSETQ come from the germline V gene. This CDR3 has 15 amino acids. Between the trimmed V and J ends, which lost 2 bases and 3 bases, there was a span of 12 bases. The CDR3 loop is CASSLEGRDNQPQHF. The DNA for the CDR3 is TGCGCCAGCAGCTTAGAGGGCAGGGACAATCAGCCCCAGCATTTT. Together with reference TRBV5-1 and TRBJ1-5, the CDR3 gives the full variable domain: KAGVTQTPRYLIKTRGQQVTLSCSPISGHRSVSWYQQTPGQGLQFLFEYFSETQRNKGNFPGRFSGRQFSNSRSEMNVSTLELGDSALYLCASSLEGRDNQPQHFGDGTRLSIL.

This clone was observed a handful of times. The rearrangement links TRBV29-1 to TRBJ1-2; no clear D gene. Trimming took 1 base from V and 4 from J, leaving 4 bases between them. The CDR3 sequence is 11 residues long. Germline CDR1 reads SQVTM; CDR2 reads ANQGSEA. The CDR3 region is CSVEGGYGYTF. In nucleotides, the CDR3 is TGCAGCGTTGAAGGGGGCTATGGCTACACCTTC.

This sequence joins TRBV7-9 and TRBJ1-5, with a possible D match to TRBD1 (6 bases). Trimming removed 5 bases at V and 3 bases at J, with 11 bases between. The CDR3 extends over 14 amino acids. CDR1 SEHNR and CDR2 FQNEAQ come from the germline V gene (reference sequence). The CDR3 nucleotides read TGTGCCAGCAGCCAGGGACACTTCAATCAGCCCCAGCATTTT. Amino acid sequence: CASSQGHFNQPQHF.

The chain employs TRBV6-6 and TRBJ2-7; 8 bases match TRBD1. This CDR3 contains 16 residues. The germline V gene has CDR1 MNHNY and CDR2 SVGAGI (reference sequence). V lost 2 bases and J lost 3; bases outside the gene matches: 9. The CDR3 bases are TGTGCCAGCAGTTACAGAGAGACAGGGGAAGACTACGAGCAGTACTTC. Amino acid sequence: CASSYRETGEDYEQYF.

The rearrangement links TRBV27 to TRBJ1-4; no reliable D call. The germline gives CDR1 MNHEY, CDR2 SMNVEV (reference sequence). The CDR3 has 15 residues. Trimming cost V 5 bases and J 7 bases, with 17 bases left between them. The CDR3 DNA is TGTGCCAGCAGTCAGTACAGTGGCTTAGGTGAAAAACTGTTTTTT. This encodes CASSQYSGLGEKLFF.

The V gene is TRBV5-5, the J gene TRBJ1-2; D gene ambiguous. The CDR3 is 15 residues long. V was trimmed by 3 bases and J by 8 bases, leaving 20 bases between them. In germline, CDR1 is SGHKS, CDR2 YYEKEE (reference sequence). CDR3 sequence (DNA): TGTGCCAGCAGCTGGGAACAGAGTCCAAAGGGAGGCTACACCTTC. This gives the protein CASSWEQSPKGGYTF. The full variable domain, rest sourced from reference TRBV5-5 and TRBJ1-2, is DAGVTQSPTHLIKTRGQQVTLRCSPISGHKSVSWYQQVLGQGPQFIFQYYEKEERGRGNFPDRFSARQFPNYSSELNVNALLLGDSALYLCASSWEQSPKGGYTFGSGTRLTVV.

The chain uses TRBV2 and TRBJ1-4; D gene unclear. Germline V lookup: CDR1 SNHLY, CDR2 FYNNEI. The CDR3 spans 15 residues. Trimming took 2 bases from V and 8 from J, leaving 15 bases between them. The CDR3 DNA sequence: TGTGCCAGCAGTGAAAGCGCAGATCCAACAGAAAAACTGTTTTTT. The encoded protein is CASSESADPTEKLFF.

The chain combines TRBV6-5 with TRBJ2-7, with D unresolved. The CDR3 spans 15 residues. Germline assignment: CDR1 MNHEY and CDR2 SVGAGI. V gave up 6 bases and J gave up 2 bases, with 17 bases separating them. As DNA, the CDR3 is TGTGCCAGCAGGCGGCGATCTGCCTTGACCTACGAGCAGTACTTC. Protein product: CASRRRSALTYEQYF.

The chain carries TRBV7-9 and TRBJ2-5; TRBD1 aligns across 8 bases. Trimming at V came to 2 bases and at J to 4 bases, leaving 9 bases not matched to a gene. The CDR3 contains 16 residues. The germline CDR1 and CDR2 sequences are SEHNR and FQNEAQ (reference sequence). This CDR3 reads CASSLLQPDRAETQYF. Here the CDR3 DNA reads TGTGCCAGCAGCTTACTTCAACCGGACAGGGCAGAGACCCAGTACTTC.

This rearrangement joins TRBV5-1 to TRBJ1-1, with a possible D match to TRBD1 (6 bases). The CDR3 length is 14 residues. CDR1 SGHRS and CDR2 YFSETQ come from the germline V gene. With 1 base removed from V and 1 base from J, the gap between germline ends came to 8 bases. The CDR3: CASSLSQGNTEAFF. The CDR3 bases are TGCGCCAGCAGCTTGTCACAGGGGAACACTGAAGCTTTCTTT.

The V call is TRBV7-8, the J call TRBJ2-7; 13 positions match TRBD2. The length of the CDR3 is 17 residues. In germline, CDR1 is SGHVS, CDR2 FQNEAQ. J gave up 7 bases and V 2 bases, and 11 bases lay outside the gene matches. The CDR3 reads CASSLKAGLAGVKEQYF. The CDR3 region has the DNA TGTGCCAGCAGCTTAAAAGCCGGACTAGCGGGAGTTAAGGAGCAGTACTTC.

The chain is built from TRBV5-1 and TRBJ1-1, with 7 positions matching TRBD1. V shed 1 base and J 1 base; nucleotides not matched to a gene: 4. Germline V gene lookup returns CDR1 SGHRS and CDR2 YFSETQ. The CDR3 covers 15 residues. The CDR3 sequence is CASSLSQGPNTEAFF. Here the CDR3 DNA reads TGCGCCAGCAGCTTGTCACAGGGGCCGAACACTGAAGCTTTCTTT.

The gene calls are TRBV6-1 and TRBJ1-5; D is ambiguous. The CDR3 covers 14 residues. Per the germline V gene, CDR1 is MNHNS and CDR2 is SASEGT. V was clipped by 6 bases and J by 2 bases, with 11 bases between them. CDR3 loop: CASSIDRRNQPQHF. The CDR3 DNA is TGTGCCAGCAGCATCGACCGACGCAATCAGCCCCAGCATTTT.

Comment on this clone: The identical CDR3 is also encoded by other nucleotide sequences in the sample. The chain uses TRBV10-3 and TRBJ2-3; 10 bases line up with TRBD2. CDR3 length equals 15 residues. V dropped 6 bases and J dropped 1; count of bases not matched to a gene: 4. Per germline, CDR1 ENHRY and CDR2 SYGVKD. This CDR3 is CAISLGTSGTDTQYF. DNA for the CDR3: TGTGCCATCAGCCTCGGGACTAGCGGCACAGATACGCAGTATTTT.

The V and J genes are TRBV2 and TRBJ2-2, with 14 bases identical to TRBD2. The CDR3 is 17 amino acids. CDR1 SNHLY and CDR2 FYNNEI come from the germline V gene. The V and J ends lost 7 bases and 6 bases, in that order; junction bases with no gene match: 10. The chain's CDR3 is CASMPTSGGVSPGELFF. The CDR3 nucleotides read TGTGCCAGCATGCCGACTAGCGGGGGGGTTTCGCCCGGGGAGCTGTTTTTT.